The T cell receptor (beta chain) under discussion was sequenced for a study of CD8 T cells in Susac syndrome. Germline assignment: CDR1 MNHEY and CDR2 SVGAGI. The CDR3 is 15 amino acids. V was trimmed by 0 bases and J by 4 bases, leaving 13 bases between them. RNA amounts of roughly 0.5 to 1 ug underwent reverse transcription with random hexamers. In TCRdb, the immunoSEQ multiplex PCR reads were re-called with MiXCR into one record per CDR3 protein. Here the sample spans approximately 74,000 distinct CDR3 sequences, approximately 94% being singletons. CD8+ and CD4+ blood T cells underwent TCR beta sequencing. It was negative isolation that provided the CD8+ and CD4+ T cells, whereas TEMRA cells were enriched by FACS.

This receptor was identified in a human donor with Susac syndrome. Sequencing was performed on CD4+ T cells from PBMCs. V gene TRBV6-5 combines with J gene TRBJ2-7; D is tentatively TRBD1 or TRBD2 (5 bases each). CDR3: CASSYSTGPLYEQYF. CDR3 nucleotide sequence: TGTGCCAGCAGTTACTCGACGGGACCGTTGTACGAGCAGTACTTC.